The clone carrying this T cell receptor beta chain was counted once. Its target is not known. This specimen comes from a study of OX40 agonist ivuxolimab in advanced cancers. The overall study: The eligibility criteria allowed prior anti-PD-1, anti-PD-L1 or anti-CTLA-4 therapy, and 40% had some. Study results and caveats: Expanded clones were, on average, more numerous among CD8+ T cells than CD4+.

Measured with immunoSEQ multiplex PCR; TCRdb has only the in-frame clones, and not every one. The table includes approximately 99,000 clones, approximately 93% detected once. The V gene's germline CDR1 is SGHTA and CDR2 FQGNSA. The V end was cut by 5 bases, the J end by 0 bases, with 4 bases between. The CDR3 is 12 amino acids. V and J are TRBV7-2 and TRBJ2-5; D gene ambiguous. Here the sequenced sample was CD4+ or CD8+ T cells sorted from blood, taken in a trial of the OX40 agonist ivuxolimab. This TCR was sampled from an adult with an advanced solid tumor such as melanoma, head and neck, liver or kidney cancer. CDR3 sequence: CASSPYQETQYF. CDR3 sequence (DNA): TGTGCCAGCAGCCCGTACCAAGAGACCCAGTACTTC.